These T cell receptor beta chains were read from a single sample in a study of blood T cell repertoires in COVID-19. Assay used: immunoSEQ multiplex PCR; TCRdb lists only in-frame clones, some missing. In the table there are 200,000 to 250,000 clones, around 86% of which are singletons. The sample comprised peripheral blood. These TCRs come from a woman between 65 and 79 years old with active or convalescent COVID-19. Each CDR3 is given with its conserved first and last residue. A D gene is named only where the DNA matches it firmly. Expanded clones are given a class, and other clones once, few, many or no size at all.

TRBV6-5	-	-	15	TRBJ2-3	TGTGCCAGCAGAATAGATCCGAGGAGATCCGATACGCAGTATTTT	CASRIDPRRSDTQYF
TRBV5-1	-	-	13	TRBJ1-3	TGCGCCAGCAAGGGCAGGGTTGGAAACACCATATATTTT	CASKGRVGNTIYF
TRBV19	-	TRBD2	17	TRBJ2-1	TGTGCCAGTAGTCCTCAAGGAAGCGGGGGGGTTTTAGGTGAGCAGTTCTTC	CASSPQGSGGVLGEQFF
TRBV5-4	-	-	15	TRBJ2-6	TGTGCCAATACAAGGGGGGGCTCTGGGGCCAACGTCCTGACTTTC	CANTRGGSGANVLTF
TRBV6-2/TRBV6-3	-	TRBD2	15	TRBJ2-1	TGTGCCAGCAGTCCACGGGGGGGCTCCTACAATGAGCAGTTCTTC	CASSPRGGSYNEQFF
TRBV9	-	TRBD1	14	TRBJ2-7	TGTGCCAGCAGCTCTGGACAGGGAGGACACGAGCAGTACTTC	CASSSGQGGHEQYF
TRBV6-5	-	-	13	TRBJ2-7	TGTGCCAGCAGGTACGGAACAGACTACGAGCAGTACTTC	CASRYGTDYEQYF
TRBV4-1	-	-	14	TRBJ2-5	TGCGCCAGCAGCCAAGATTCTAGTCCAGAGACCCAGTACTTC	CASSQDSSPETQYF
TRBV5-1	-	TRBD2	17	TRBJ2-3	TGCGCCAGCAGCTTGGACCCAGCGGGGAATGTAGGAGATACGCAGTATTTT	CASSLDPAGNVGDTQYF
TRBV4-3	-	-	15	TRBJ1-3	TGCGCCAGCAGCCAAGATCTTGGACTCTCAAACACCATATATTTT	CASSQDLGLSNTIYF
TRBV4-1	-	-	11	TRBJ2-5	TGCGCCAGCAAGGCGGCGGGGACCCAGTACTTC	CASKAAGTQYF
TRBV7-9	-	-	12	TRBJ1-6	TGTGCCAGCAGGACAGATAATTCACCCCTCCACTTT	CASRTDNSPLHF
TRBV9	-	TRBD1	14	TRBJ1-5	TGTGCCAGCAGCGTTGGGACAGGGGATCAGCCCCAGCATTTT	CASSVGTGDQPQHF
TRBV6-5	once	-	14	TRBJ2-2	TGTGCCACCATTCCCGGGACACCGCCGGGAAAGCTGTTTTTT	CATIPGTPPGKLFF
TRBV10-2	-	TRBD1	15	TRBJ1-5	TGCGCCAGCAGCCCGGACAGGGCACGGGATCAGCCCCAGCATTTT	CASSPDRARDQPQHF
TRBV7-2	-	-	14	TRBJ1-5	TGTGCCAGCAGCTTAAGGAACAGCGGACAGCCCCAGCATTTT	CASSLRNSGQPQHF
TRBV2	-	-	13	TRBJ1-2	TGTGCCAGCAGGGGACAAACTAACTATGGCTACACCTTC	CASRGQTNYGYTF
TRBV6-5	-	-	15	TRBJ2-3	TGTGCCAGCGTTGCGGGGGCTGAAGGAGCAGATACGCAGTATTTT	CASVAGAEGADTQYF
TRBV6-5	-	-	13	TRBJ1-1	TGTGCCAGCAGTCGGACTGTGAACACTGAAGCTTTCTTT	CASSRTVNTEAFF
TRBV24-1	-	TRBD1	12	TRBJ1-5	TGTGCCACCAGACAGGGGGATCAGCCCCAGCATTTT	CATRQGDQPQHF
TRBV6-5	-	-	15	TRBJ1-2	TGTGCCAGCACCAAAGGGCAGGGGTCCAACTATGGCTACACCTTC	CASTKGQGSNYGYTF
TRBV3-1/TRBV3-2	-	TRBD2	15	TRBJ2-4	TGTGCCAGTTCGGAGCGGGGGGGCCGGGAAAACATTCAGTACTTC	CASSERGGRENIQYF
TRBV6-5	-	TRBD1	13	TRBJ1-3	TGTGCCAGCAGCAGGGGGCCCGGAAACACCATATATTTT	CASSRGPGNTIYF
TRBV15	-	-	15	TRBJ1-4	TGTGCCACCGGCTCCTGGACTCCAACTAATGAAAAACTGTTTTTT	CATGSWTPTNEKLFF
TRBV5-5	few	TRBD1	15	TRBJ1-6	TGTGCCAGCAGCCAACAATTGGACAGGGAATCACCCCTCCACTTT	CASSQQLDRESPLHF
TRBV9	-	-	15	TRBJ2-5	TGTGCCAGCAGCGTAGGAGGCCCGACAGAAGAGACCCAGTACTTC	CASSVGGPTEETQYF
TRBV5-1	-	-	13	TRBJ2-1	TGCGCCAGCCGCCAGGTGGGTACGCCTGAGCAGTTCTTC	CASRQVGTPEQFF
TRBV2	-	TRBD1	13	TRBJ1-2	TGTGCCAGCAGGAAGGGACAGGCTAATGGCTACACCTTC	CASRKGQANGYTF
TRBV5-4	-	-	15	TRBJ1-3	TGTGCCAGCAGCTTCTCATCAGGGTCTGGAAACACCATATATTTT	CASSFSSGSGNTIYF
TRBV19	-	-	12	TRBJ1-2	TGTGCCAGTCGGGGGGTGACAGGCTCTGGCACCTTC	CASRGVTGSGTF
TRBV6-6	-	-	13	TRBJ2-7	TGTGCCAGCAGTTCGCCTATACCATACGAGCAGTACTTC	CASSSPIPYEQYF
TRBV6-5	-	-	14	TRBJ2-7	TGTGCCAGCAGTCGGCGAACAGGGGAGGACGAGCAGTACTTC	CASSRRTGEDEQYF
TRBV14	once	-	14	TRBJ1-2	TGTGCCAGCAGCCGAGTAACGTACCCCGATGGCTACACCTTC	CASSRVTYPDGYTF
TRBV19	-	TRBD1	15	TRBJ1-5	TGTGCCAGTAGTCCGACAGGGGTTAGCAATCAGCCCCAGCATTTT	CASSPTGVSNQPQHF